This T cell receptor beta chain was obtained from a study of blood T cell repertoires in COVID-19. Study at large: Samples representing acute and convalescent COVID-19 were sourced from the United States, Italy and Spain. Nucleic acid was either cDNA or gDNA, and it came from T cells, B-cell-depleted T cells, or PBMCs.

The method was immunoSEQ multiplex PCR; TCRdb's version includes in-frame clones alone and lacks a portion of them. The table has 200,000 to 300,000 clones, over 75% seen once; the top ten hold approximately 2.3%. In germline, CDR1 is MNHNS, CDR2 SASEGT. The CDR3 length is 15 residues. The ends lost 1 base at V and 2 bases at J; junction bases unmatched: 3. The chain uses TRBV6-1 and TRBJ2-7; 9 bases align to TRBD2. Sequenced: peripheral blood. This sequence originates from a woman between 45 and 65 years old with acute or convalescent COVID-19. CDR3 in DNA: TGTGCCAGCAGTGAAGGCGGGGGGGCAACCTACGAGCAGTACTTC. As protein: CASSEGGGATYEQYF.